These 3 T cell receptor beta chains share one sample of origin, sequenced in a study of OX40 agonist ivuxolimab in advanced cancers. Receptors were amplified or captured by the immunoSEQ multiplex PCR assay. TCRdb's version of the immuneACCESS table is confined to in-frame rearrangements and falls short of the full clone set. An unresolved V gene accounts for under half of the shortfall where checked; the remainder is of unknown origin. This sample gives some 64,000 clones in total; roughly 89% of them show up just once. Over 0.6% of the sample is in the top ten clones. This specimen was CD4+ or CD8+ T cells sorted from blood, taken in a trial of the OX40 agonist ivuxolimab. All receptors come from an adult with an advanced solid tumor such as melanoma, head and neck, liver or kidney cancer.

The rearrangement joins TRBV5-1 to TRBJ2-1; D unresolved. Germline CDR1 SGHRS, CDR2 YFSETQ. Trimming pared 0 bases from V and 5 bases from J, leaving 9 bases between. This CDR3 spans 14 amino acids. This chain's CDR3 is CASSLAYSNNEQFF. The CDR3 DNA reads TGCGCCAGCAGCTTGGCCTACAGCAACAATGAGCAGTTCTTC.

V gene TRBV11-3 combines with J gene TRBJ1-1, with TRBD1 matching 7 bases. J gave up 1 base and V 6 bases, and 8 bases lay outside the gene matches. From germline, CDR1 is SGHNT and CDR2 YENEEA. The CDR3 is made up of 15 amino acids. This CDR3 reads CASSSRGTANTEAFF. CDR3 DNA sequence: TGTGCCAGCAGTTCCCGAGGGACAGCGAACACTGAAGCTTTCTTT.

The V and J genes are TRBV5-4 and TRBJ2-1; D uncertain. This CDR3 spans 15 amino acids. V shed 4 bases and J shed 0 bases, with 11 bases lying between them. Germline loops: CDR1 SGHNT, CDR2 YYREEE (reference sequence). CDR3: CASSVGISSYNEQFF. CDR3 DNA: TGTGCCAGCAGCGTGGGGATTAGCTCCTACAATGAGCAGTTCTTC. Together with reference TRBV5-4 and TRBJ2-1, the CDR3 gives the full variable domain: ETGVTQSPTHLIKTRGQQVTLRCSSQSGHNTVSWYQQALGQGPQFIFQYYREEENGRGNFPPRFSGLQFPNYSSELNVNALELDDSALYLCASSVGISSYNEQFFGPGTRLTVL.